Listed below are T cell receptor beta chains from one sample, sequenced in a study of blood T cell repertoires in COVID-19. TCRdb's copy holds only in-frame clones and misses some; the assay was immunoSEQ multiplex PCR. The repertoire holds under 150,000 clones, with about 90% as singletons. The sequenced material came from peripheral blood. These receptor sequences come from a woman aged 50 to 60 with acute or convalescent COVID-19. CDR3s include the opening cysteine and the closing phenylalanine or tryptophan. A D gene is named only where the DNA matches it firmly. Clone size is stated in some rows and not others, as once, few, many or a class when expanded.

size	V	J	D	DNA	CDR3
NA	TRBV29-1	TRBJ2-3	NA	TGCAGCGTTGAGGAGGGGTACGGTACGCAGTATTTT	CSVEEGYGTQYF
NA	TRBV30	TRBJ2-3	TRBD2	TGTGCCTGGAGTTGGGGGGGGGATACGCAGTATTTT	CAWSWGGDTQYF
NA	TRBV18	TRBJ1-1	NA	TGTGCCAGCTCACCCCGGGGAGCGACTTTGCTAGCTTTCTTT	CASSPRGATLLAFF
NA	TRBV2	TRBJ1-4	NA	TGTGCCAGCAGTCTCACAGGGAATGAAAAACTGTTTTTT	CASSLTGNEKLFF
NA	TRBV5-6	TRBJ1-6	TRBD1	TGTGCCAGCAGCCTAGGGGACAGGGACAGGCCTACCCTCCACTTT	CASSLGDRDRPTLHF
NA	TRBV28	TRBJ1-4	NA	TGTGCCAGCAGGTGGGGAGGGTGGAAGGAAAAACTGTTTTTT	CASRWGGWKEKLFF
NA	TRBV28	TRBJ1-2	TRBD1	TGTGCCAGCAGTTTACCGACAGGGCGGTATGGCTACACCTTC	CASSLPTGRYGYTF
NA	TRBV18	TRBJ2-4	TRBD1	TGTGCCAGCTCACCCCTTCCAACGACAGGGGAAATAAACATTCAGTACTTC	CASSPLPTTGEINIQYF
NA	TRBV4-3	TRBJ1-4	NA	TGCGCCAGCAGCCAAGATCGAGGAACAACTAATGAAAAACTGTTTTTT	CASSQDRGTTNEKLFF
NA	TRBV4-2	TRBJ1-6	NA	TGTGCCAGCAGCCAGCGCAGGGGTTCCTATAATTCACCCCTCCACTTT	CASSQRRGSYNSPLHF
NA	TRBV4-3	TRBJ2-7	NA	TGCGCCAGCAGCCAAGATCGAGACAGTACCTACGAGCAGTACTTC	CASSQDRDSTYEQYF
NA	TRBV7-9	TRBJ2-7	TRBD1	TGTGCCAGCAATCAGGGGGCTAGCGAGCAGTACTTC	CASNQGASEQYF
NA	TRBV18	TRBJ1-6	NA	TGTGCCAGCTCTCCCGGCCAGGTGGGGCATAATTCACCCCTCCACTTT	CASSPGQVGHNSPLHF
NA	TRBV6-5	TRBJ1-6	NA	TGTGCCACCGGTGTTGAATATAATTCACCCCTCCACTTT	CATGVEYNSPLHF
NA	TRBV6-5	TRBJ1-6	NA	TGTGCCACCCGTGGGTGGCTAGATAATTCACCCCTCCACTTT	CATRGWLDNSPLHF
NA	TRBV5-6	TRBJ2-7	NA	TGTGCCAGCAGCGGGGTCGTGACAGCCTACGAGCAGTACTTC	CASSGVVTAYEQYF
NA	TRBV24-1	TRBJ1-2	NA	TGTGCCACCAGTGATGGGACCGGGGGAGGCTACACCTTC	CATSDGTGGGYTF
once	TRBV5-4	TRBJ1-6	TRBD1	TGTGCCAGCAGCTCAGACAGGGTTCTATCACCCCTCCACTTT	CASSSDRVLSPLHF
NA	TRBV18	TRBJ2-1	NA	TGTGCCAGCTCATCGCCAGGAGGTGAGCAGTTCTTC	CASSSPGGEQFF
NA	TRBV6-5	TRBJ1-6	NA	TGTGCCAGCAGCTTTATACAGGCGGCGGATTCACCCCTCCACTTT	CASSFIQAADSPLHF
NA	TRBV7-2	TRBJ2-1	TRBD1	TGTGCCAGCAGCTTCCCGACAGGGGGTAGTAATGAGCAGTTCTTC	CASSFPTGGSNEQFF
NA	TRBV14	TRBJ1-2	NA	TGTGCCAGCAGCCAAGTGTCGAACTATGGCTACACCTTC	CASSQVSNYGYTF
NA	TRBV6-5	TRBJ1-1	NA	TGTGCCAGCAGCGTACAGGCCAACACTGAAGCTTTCTTT	CASSVQANTEAFF
NA	TRBV24-1	TRBJ2-3	NA	TGTGCCACCAGTGATTTGCTCCCAGATACGCAGTATTTT	CATSDLLPDTQYF
few	TRBV6-5	TRBJ2-5	NA	TGTGCCAGCAGTTCTTTAGCGGTCCGGGAGACCCAGTACTTC	CASSSLAVRETQYF
few	TRBV30	TRBJ2-7	NA	TGTGCCTGGAACGACGAGGTCCCCTACGAGCAGTACTTC	CAWNDEVPYEQYF
NA	TRBV18	TRBJ2-1	NA	TGTGCCAGCTCCCCCGGCTCCTACAATGAGCAGTTCTTC	CASSPGSYNEQFF
NA	TRBV25-1	TRBJ2-7	NA	TGTGCCAGCAGTGAATTATTGGGAGCAGCTTCCGAGCAGTACTTC	CASSELLGAASEQYF
NA	TRBV11-1	TRBJ2-7	NA	TGTGCCAGCAGCCACCTTGGGCGTGATAACGAGCAGTACTTC	CASSHLGRDNEQYF
NA	TRBV7-2	TRBJ2-3	NA	TGTGCCAGCAGCTTAGGAGGATTCCACACAGATACGCAGTATTTT	CASSLGGFHTDTQYF
NA	TRBV28	TRBJ1-5	TRBD1	TGTGCCAGCAGTTTTCCGCCAGGGGGAGAAGGCAATCAGCCCCAGCATTTT	CASSFPPGGEGNQPQHF
NA	TRBV19	TRBJ2-2	TRBD2	TGTGCCAGTAGTCCTGGGAGGGTGAACACCGGGGAGCTGTTTTTT	CASSPGRVNTGELFF
NA	TRBV7-8	TRBJ2-1	TRBD2	TGTGCCAGCAGCCCTCTCGGGGGGGACAATGAGCAGTTCTTC	CASSPLGGDNEQFF
NA	TRBV6-1	TRBJ1-5	TRBD1	TGTGCCAGCAGTGAAGAGGGACAGGGGGCCTTCAGCAATCAGCCCCAGCATTTT	CASSEEGQGAFSNQPQHF
NA	TRBV5-5	TRBJ2-7	TRBD1	TGTGCCAGCAGCTTGCGGGACAGTCACTCCTACGAGCAGTACTTC	CASSLRDSHSYEQYF
NA	TRBV6-4	TRBJ1-2	NA	TGTGCCAGCAGTGACAATTTCGCCAGTCAATTCTATGGCTACACCTTC	CASSDNFASQFYGYTF
NA	TRBV25-1	TRBJ2-2	NA	TGTGCCAGCACTCAAGGTCGGGGGTACGGGGAGCTGTTTTTT	CASTQGRGYGELFF
NA	TRBV28	TRBJ2-4	NA	TGTGCCAGCAGTTCTCCCGGGGGCAAAAACATTCAGTACTTC	CASSSPGGKNIQYF
NA	TRBV12-3/TRBV12-4	TRBJ1-5	NA	TGTGCCAGCAGTTTATCGGAGAATCAGCCCCAGCATTTT	CASSLSENQPQHF
NA	TRBV18	TRBJ1-4	NA	TGTGCCAGCTCACTGACAGATGAAAAACTGTTTTTT	CASSLTDEKLFF
NA	TRBV15	TRBJ1-3	NA	TGTGCCACCAGCAGAAACAACCGACTGTCTGGAAACACCATATATTTT	CATSRNNRLSGNTIYF
NA	TRBV4-1	TRBJ2-7	NA	TGCGCCAGCAGCCAAGGAAAGGGAGTCTCCTACGAGCAGTACTTC	CASSQGKGVSYEQYF
NA	TRBV12-3/TRBV12-4	TRBJ2-5	NA	TGTGCCAGCAGTTTGAGTCCGACCGGGCAGTACTTC	CASSLSPTGQYF
NA	TRBV2	TRBJ1-5	NA	TGTGCCAGCATGTTCAGGGAGGGACCTAATCAGCCCCAGCATTTT	CASMFREGPNQPQHF
NA	TRBV25-1	TRBJ2-7	NA	TGTGCCAGCAGTGCCCACTACGAGCAGTACTTC	CASSAHYEQYF
NA	TRBV7-9	TRBJ1-5	NA	TGTGCCAGCAGCTTGTCACCGGGGCAGCCCCAGCATTTT	CASSLSPGQPQHF
NA	TRBV28	TRBJ1-3	NA	TGTGCCAGCAGTCGTTTCGGGTCAAGCTCTGGAAACACCATATATTTT	CASSRFGSSSGNTIYF
NA	TRBV5-4	TRBJ2-3	NA	TGTGCCAGCAGCTTGGACAGGGTGACAGATACGCAGTATTTT	CASSLDRVTDTQYF
NA	TRBV5-8	TRBJ2-2	NA	TGTGCCAGCAGCTTGGCCTCGGGGACCGGGGAGCTGTTTTTT	CASSLASGTGELFF
NA	TRBV5-4	TRBJ1-2	TRBD1	TGTGCCAGCATCCGAGACCCCTTAGGACAGGGGGTATATGGCTACACCTTC	CASIRDPLGQGVYGYTF
NA	TRBV5-4	TRBJ1-2	NA	TGTGCCAGCAGCCCCCCGGGGGGGGCCCCGGAAGGCTACACCTTC	CASSPPGGAPEGYTF
NA	TRBV28	TRBJ1-1	NA	TGTGCCAGCAGCTTTCCGAACACTGAAGCTTTCTTT	CASSFPNTEAFF
NA	TRBV19	TRBJ2-2	TRBD1	TGTGCCAGTAGTATTCTCGGGACAGGGAACACCGGGGAGCTGTTTTTT	CASSILGTGNTGELFF
NA	TRBV29-1	TRBJ1-1	NA	TGCAGCGTTGAAAGGCGGCTTGAAGCTTTCTTT	CSVERRLEAFF
NA	TRBV11-2	TRBJ2-1	NA	TGTGCCAGCAGCTCGATGGGGGACACCAATGAGCAGTTCTTC	CASSSMGDTNEQFF
NA	TRBV5-4	TRBJ2-7	NA	TGTGCCAGCAGTCATGTTCAGGGTCGCGAGCAGTACTTC	CASSHVQGREQYF
few	TRBV20-1	TRBJ1-1	NA	TGCAGTGCTAGTGACCTGGGGGCGATGAACACTGAAGCTTTCTTT	CSASDLGAMNTEAFF
NA	TRBV27	TRBJ2-5	TRBD1	TGTGCCAGCAGTTTACTGGGACAGCTTCAAGAGACCCAGTACTTC	CASSLLGQLQETQYF
NA	TRBV14	TRBJ1-4	NA	TGTGCCAGCAGCCCCTCCTTGGACAGTGTGGGTGAAAAACTGTTTTTT	CASSPSLDSVGEKLFF
NA	TRBV5-1	TRBJ1-2	NA	TGCGCCAGCAGCCCCCGGGACACCCTGGCGGATGGCTACACCTTC	CASSPRDTLADGYTF